This T cell receptor (beta chain) was identified during a study of blood T cell repertoires in COVID-19. Study-wide context: From the United States, Italy and Spain came samples of acute and convalescent COVID-19.

Germline V CDR1 and CDR2: PRHDT, FYEKMQ (reference sequence). Deletions cut 5 bases from V and 8 bases from J, with 12 bases between. The CDR3 sequence is 12 residues long. A single count supports this clone. Produced via immunoSEQ multiplex PCR; TCRdb's table is partial and in-frame only. The table has 200,000 or so clones, 88% seen once. Sequencing was carried out using peripheral blood. The receptor comes from an older man with active or convalescent COVID-19. The gene calls are TRBV13 and TRBJ1-2, with D possibly matching TRBD1 (6 bases). DNA for the CDR3: TGTGCCAGCAGCGCACAGGGTGGAGGCTACACCTTC. It is translated as CASSAQGGGYTF.